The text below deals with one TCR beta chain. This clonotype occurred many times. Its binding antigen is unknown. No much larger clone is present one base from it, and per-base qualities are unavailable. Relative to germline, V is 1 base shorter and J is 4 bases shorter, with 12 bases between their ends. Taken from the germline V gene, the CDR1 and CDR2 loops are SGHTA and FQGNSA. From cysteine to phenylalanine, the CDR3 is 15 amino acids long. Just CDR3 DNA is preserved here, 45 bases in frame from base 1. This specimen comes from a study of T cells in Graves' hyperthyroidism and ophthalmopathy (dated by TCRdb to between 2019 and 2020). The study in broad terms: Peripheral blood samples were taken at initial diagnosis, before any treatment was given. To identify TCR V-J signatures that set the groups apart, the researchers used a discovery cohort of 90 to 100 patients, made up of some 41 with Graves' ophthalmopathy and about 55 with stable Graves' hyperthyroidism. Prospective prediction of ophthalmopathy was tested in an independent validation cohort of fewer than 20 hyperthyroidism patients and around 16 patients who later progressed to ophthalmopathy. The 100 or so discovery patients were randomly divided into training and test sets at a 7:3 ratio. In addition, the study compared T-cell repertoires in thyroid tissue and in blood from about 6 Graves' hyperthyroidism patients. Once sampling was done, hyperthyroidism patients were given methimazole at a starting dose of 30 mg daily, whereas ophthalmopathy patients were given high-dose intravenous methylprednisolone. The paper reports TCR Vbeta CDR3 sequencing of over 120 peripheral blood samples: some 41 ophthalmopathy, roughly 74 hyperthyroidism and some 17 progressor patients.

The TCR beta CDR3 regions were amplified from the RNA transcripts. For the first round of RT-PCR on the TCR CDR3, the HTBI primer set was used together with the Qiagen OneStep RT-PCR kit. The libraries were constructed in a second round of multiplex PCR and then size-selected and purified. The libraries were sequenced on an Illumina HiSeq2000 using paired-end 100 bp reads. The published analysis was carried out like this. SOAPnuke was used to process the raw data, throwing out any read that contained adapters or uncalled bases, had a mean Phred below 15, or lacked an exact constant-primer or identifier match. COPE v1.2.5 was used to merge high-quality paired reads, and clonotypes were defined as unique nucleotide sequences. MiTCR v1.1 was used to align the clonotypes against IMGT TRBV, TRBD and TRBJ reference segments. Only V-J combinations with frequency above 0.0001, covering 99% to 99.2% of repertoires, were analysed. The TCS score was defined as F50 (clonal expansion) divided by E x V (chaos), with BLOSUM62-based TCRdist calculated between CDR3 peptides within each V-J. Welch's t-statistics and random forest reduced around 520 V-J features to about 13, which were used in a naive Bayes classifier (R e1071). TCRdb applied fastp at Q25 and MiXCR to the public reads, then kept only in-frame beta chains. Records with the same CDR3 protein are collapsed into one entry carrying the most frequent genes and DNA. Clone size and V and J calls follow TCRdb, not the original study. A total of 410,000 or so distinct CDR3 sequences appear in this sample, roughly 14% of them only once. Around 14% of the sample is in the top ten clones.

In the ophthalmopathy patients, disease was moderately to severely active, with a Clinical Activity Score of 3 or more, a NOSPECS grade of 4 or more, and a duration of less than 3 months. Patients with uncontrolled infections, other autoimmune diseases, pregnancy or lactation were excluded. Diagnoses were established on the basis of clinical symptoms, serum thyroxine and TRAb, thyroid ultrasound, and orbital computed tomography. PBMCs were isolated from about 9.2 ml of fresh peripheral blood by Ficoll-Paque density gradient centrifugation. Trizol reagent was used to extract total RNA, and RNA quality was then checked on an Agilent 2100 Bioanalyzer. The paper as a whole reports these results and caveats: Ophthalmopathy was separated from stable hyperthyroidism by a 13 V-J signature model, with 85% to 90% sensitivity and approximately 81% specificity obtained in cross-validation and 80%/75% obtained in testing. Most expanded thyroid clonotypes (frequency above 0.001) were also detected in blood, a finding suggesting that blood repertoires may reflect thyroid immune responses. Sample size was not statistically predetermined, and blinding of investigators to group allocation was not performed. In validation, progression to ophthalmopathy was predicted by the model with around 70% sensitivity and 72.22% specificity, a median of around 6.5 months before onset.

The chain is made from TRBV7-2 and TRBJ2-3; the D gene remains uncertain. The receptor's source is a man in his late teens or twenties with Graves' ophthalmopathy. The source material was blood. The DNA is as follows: TGTGCCAGCAGCTTAGTATCTGGGCCGGCAGATACGCAGTATTTT. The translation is CASSLVSGPADTQYF.